This is a list of T cell receptor beta chains from one sample in a study of blood T cell repertoires in COVID-19. Sequencing used immunoSEQ multiplex PCR; TCRdb keeps in-frame clones, though not all of them. The sample lists about 120,000 clones, 85% to 90% occurring once. The specimen sequenced was peripheral blood. All receptors derive from a man of 80 years or more with active or convalescent COVID-19. The CDR3 runs from the conserved cysteine through the conserved F or W. A D gene is named only where the DNA matches it firmly. Clone size is not always given. Where it is, it says once, few, many or a class for expanded clones.

NA	NA	TRBV29-1	TRBJ1-1	CSVTMNTEAFF	TGCAGCGTTACAATGAACACTGAAGCTTTCTTT
once	TRBD2	TRBV5-1	TRBJ2-1	CASSLAGASGYNEQFF	TGCGCCAGCAGCCTGGCGGGGGCTAGCGGGTACAATGAGCAGTTCTTC
NA	NA	TRBV19	TRBJ2-3	CASMGGLLTDTQYF	TGTGCCAGTATGGGGGGGCTTCTCACAGATACGCAGTATTTT
NA	TRBD1	TRBV6-1	TRBJ1-5	CASSERGGRQPQHF	TGTGCCAGCAGTGAACGAGGGGGCCGGCAGCCCCAGCATTTT
NA	TRBD1	TRBV30	TRBJ1-3	CAWRSRGPGNTIYF	TGTGCCTGGAGATCCAGGGGGCCTGGAAACACCATATATTTT
few	NA	TRBV6-5	TRBJ1-5	CASSYSARGVGQPQHF	TGTGCCAGCAGTTACTCGGCCAGGGGCGTTGGTCAGCCCCAGCATTTT
few	NA	TRBV5-4	TRBJ2-2	CASSSGTPMNTGELFF	TGTGCCAGCAGCTCCGGGACTCCAATGAACACCGGGGAGCTGTTTTTT
NA	TRBD2	TRBV7-3	TRBJ2-5	CASSLMGRTSGQETQYF	TGTGCCAGCAGCTTAATGGGAAGGACTAGCGGCCAAGAGACCCAGTACTTC
NA	TRBD1	TRBV19	TRBJ1-5	CASSIPHRGNSNQPQHF	TGTGCCAGTAGTATACCCCACAGGGGCAATAGCAATCAGCCCCAGCATTTT
NA	NA	TRBV21-1	TRBJ2-7	CASRGTRQWSSYEQYF	TGTGCCAGCAGAGGGACTAGACAGTGGAGCTCCTACGAGCAGTACTTC
NA	NA	TRBV7-8	TRBJ2-2	CATAHQFANTGELFF	TGTGCCACTGCACATCAGTTCGCGAACACCGGGGAGCTGTTTTTT
NA	NA	TRBV29-1	TRBJ2-5	CSVVPRFQETQYF	TGCAGCGTTGTTCCCAGGTTCCAAGAGACCCAGTACTTC
NA	NA	TRBV5-1	TRBJ2-5	CASSLEVGGVETQYF	TGCGCCAGCAGCTTGGAAGTAGGGGGGGTGGAGACCCAGTACTTC
NA	TRBD1	TRBV15	TRBJ1-4	CATSRLTGTGVEKLFF	TGTGCCACCAGCAGACTTACCGGGACAGGGGTGGAAAAACTGTTTTTT
NA	NA	TRBV7-2	TRBJ2-7	CASSLVPDLRGQYF	TGTGCCAGCAGCTTAGTCCCAGACCTACGGGGGCAGTACTTC
NA	NA	TRBV19	TRBJ1-5	CASTDSSSNQPQHF	TGTGCCAGTACAGACAGCTCCTCCAATCAGCCCCAGCATTTT
NA	NA	TRBV2	TRBJ1-4	CASNRMVNNEKLFF	TGTGCCAGCAACAGGATGGTCAATAATGAAAAACTGTTTTTT
NA	NA	TRBV10-3	TRBJ1-6	CAIRSTQDSYSPLHF	TGTGCCATCAGATCTACCCAGGACAGCTATTCACCCCTCCACTTT
NA	NA	TRBV2	TRBJ2-3	CASSEAPGDTQYF	TGTGCCAGCAGTGAAGCGCCGGGAGATACGCAGTATTTT
NA	NA	TRBV9	TRBJ2-1	CASSPVSGYPNEQFF	TGTGCCAGCAGCCCAGTGAGCGGATATCCCAATGAGCAGTTCTTC
NA	TRBD1	TRBV7-8	TRBJ1-1	CASSLLDRGMNTEAFF	TGTGCCAGCAGCTTATTGGACAGGGGCATGAACACTGAAGCTTTCTTT
NA	TRBD2	TRBV3-1/TRBV3-2	TRBJ2-1	CASSPKSGGGNEQFF	TGTGCCAGCAGCCCTAAGTCGGGCGGGGGGAATGAGCAGTTCTTC
NA	NA	TRBV21-1	TRBJ1-3	CASSKSATEPGNTIYF	TGTGCCAGCAGCAAATCAGCTACAGAACCCGGAAACACCATATATTTT
NA	TRBD2	TRBV4-1	TRBJ2-5	CASSQYRLAGGEETQYF	TGCGCCAGCAGCCAATATCGGCTAGCGGGGGGGGAGGAGACCCAGTACTTC
NA	NA	TRBV4-3	TRBJ1-4	CASSQGRAVLATNEKLFF	TGCGCCAGCAGCCAGGGGCGCGCGGTTCTGGCAACTAATGAAAAACTGTTTTTT
NA	NA	TRBV11-2	TRBJ1-5	CASSLGTGYQPQHF	TGTGCCAGCAGCTTAGGAACGGGTTATCAGCCCCAGCATTTT
NA	NA	TRBV14	TRBJ2-3	CASSLKRDSRSNTDTQYF	TGTGCCAGCAGCCTCAAACGGGATAGTCGTTCCAACACAGATACGCAGTATTTT
NA	NA	TRBV19	TRBJ2-7	CASSIGEAGAYEQYF	TGTGCCAGTAGTATAGGGGAGGCCGGAGCCTACGAGCAGTACTTC
NA	TRBD1	TRBV9	TRBJ2-2	CASSAQQGYTGELFF	TGTGCCAGCAGCGCCCAACAGGGGTACACCGGGGAGCTGTTTTTT
NA	TRBD1	TRBV4-3	TRBJ1-2	CASSQASGTGANYGYTF	TGCGCCAGCAGCCAAGCATCCGGGACAGGTGCTAACTATGGCTACACCTTC
NA	TRBD2	TRBV7-6	TRBJ2-1	CASSSRVGGSDNEQFF	TGTGCCAGCAGCTCACGAGTGGGCGGGAGTGACAATGAGCAGTTCTTC
NA	TRBD1	TRBV19	TRBJ2-7	CASSTRGQSEQYF	TGTGCCAGTAGTACGAGGGGGCAGAGCGAGCAGTACTTC
NA	NA	TRBV28	TRBJ2-5	CASSPETGSQETQYF	TGTGCCAGCAGTCCAGAAACAGGGAGCCAAGAGACCCAGTACTTC
NA	NA	TRBV6-5	TRBJ2-7	CASSYSTMGGEQYF	TGTGCCAGCAGTTACTCGACAATGGGAGGCGAGCAGTACTTC
NA	TRBD2	TRBV2	TRBJ2-7	CASSPLTSGAYEQYF	TGTGCCAGCAGCCCACTGACTAGCGGGGCCTACGAGCAGTACTTC
NA	NA	TRBV4-3	TRBJ1-2	CASSQEVRFNYGYTF	TGCGCCAGCAGCCAAGAGGTCAGATTCAACTATGGCTACACCTTC
NA	NA	TRBV7-6	TRBJ2-1	CASSLAPRAPSSYNEQFF	TGTGCCAGCAGCTTAGCCCCGAGGGCCCCGAGCTCCTACAATGAGCAGTTCTTC
NA	NA	TRBV6-1	TRBJ1-4	CASSGLLDTTNEKLFF	TGTGCCAGCAGTGGACTTTTAGATACAACTAATGAAAAACTGTTTTTT
NA	TRBD1	TRBV5-4	TRBJ2-5	CASSPRTGGQETQYF	TGTGCCAGCAGCCCTAGGACAGGGGGACAAGAGACCCAGTACTTC
NA	TRBD1	TRBV7-7	TRBJ2-1	CASSPERTGGYLNEQFF	TGTGCCAGCAGCCCTGAACGGACAGGGGGCTATCTTAATGAGCAGTTCTTC
NA	TRBD2	TRBV7-9	TRBJ2-7	CASSSRTSGRGYEQYF	TGTGCCAGCAGCTCTCGGACTAGCGGGAGGGGTTACGAGCAGTACTTC
NA	NA	TRBV6-5	TRBJ2-2	CASKFGANTGELFF	TGTGCCAGCAAGTTCGGGGCGAACACCGGGGAGCTGTTTTTT
once	TRBD1	TRBV27	TRBJ1-6	CASSFDRGDGYSPLHF	TGTGCCAGCAGTTTCGACAGGGGGGACGGGTATTCACCCCTCCACTTT
once	NA	TRBV27	TRBJ2-7	CASSKNRDSYEQYF	TGTGCCAGCAGTAAAAACAGGGATTCCTACGAGCAGTACTTC
NA	TRBD1	TRBV3-1/TRBV3-2	TRBJ1-2	CASSQVAGGHYGYTF	TGTGCCAGCAGCCAAGTGGCAGGGGGCCACTATGGCTACACCTTC
NA	NA	TRBV5-4	TRBJ2-1	CASNSGRDRSRNEQFF	TGTGCCAGCAACTCGGGGCGGGACCGTTCGAGGAATGAGCAGTTCTTC
NA	TRBD1	TRBV7-6	TRBJ2-5	CASSLGVDRQETQYF	TGTGCCAGCAGCTTAGGCGTGGACAGGCAAGAGACCCAGTACTTC
NA	TRBD2	TRBV11-3	TRBJ2-5	CASSASGRETQYF	TGTGCCAGCAGCGCTAGCGGGAGGGAGACCCAGTACTTC